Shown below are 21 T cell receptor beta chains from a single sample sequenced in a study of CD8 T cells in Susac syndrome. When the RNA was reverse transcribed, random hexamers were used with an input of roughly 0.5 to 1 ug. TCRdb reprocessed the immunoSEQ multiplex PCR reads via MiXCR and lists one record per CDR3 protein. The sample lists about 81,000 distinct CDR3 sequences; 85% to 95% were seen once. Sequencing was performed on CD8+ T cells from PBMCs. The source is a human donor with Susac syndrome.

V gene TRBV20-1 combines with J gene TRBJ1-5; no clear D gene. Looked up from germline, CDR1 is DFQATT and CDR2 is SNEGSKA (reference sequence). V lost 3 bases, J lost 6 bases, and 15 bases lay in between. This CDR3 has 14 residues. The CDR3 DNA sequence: TGCAGTGCTAGCCCACGGGGTGGGAGTCAGCCCCAGCATTTT. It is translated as CSASPRGGSQPQHF.

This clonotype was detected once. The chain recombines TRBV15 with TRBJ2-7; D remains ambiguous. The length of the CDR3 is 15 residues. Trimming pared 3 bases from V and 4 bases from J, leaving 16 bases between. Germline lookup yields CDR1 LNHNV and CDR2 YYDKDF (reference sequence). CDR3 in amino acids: CATSSSSGGNYEQYF. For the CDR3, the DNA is TGTGCCACCAGCAGTTCAAGTGGCGGCAATTACGAGCAGTACTTC.

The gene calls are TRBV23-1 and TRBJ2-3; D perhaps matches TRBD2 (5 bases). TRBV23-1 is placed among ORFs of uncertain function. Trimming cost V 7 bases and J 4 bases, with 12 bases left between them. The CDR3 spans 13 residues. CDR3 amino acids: CASTWERPDTQYF. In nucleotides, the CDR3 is TGCGCCAGCACTTGGGAGAGGCCAGATACGCAGTATTTT.

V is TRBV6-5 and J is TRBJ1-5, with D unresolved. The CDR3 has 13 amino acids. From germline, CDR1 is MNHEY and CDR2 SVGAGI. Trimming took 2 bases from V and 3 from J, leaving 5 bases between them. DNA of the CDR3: TGTGCCAGCAGTTACACAGACAATCAGCCCCAGCATTTT. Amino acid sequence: CASSYTDNQPQHF.

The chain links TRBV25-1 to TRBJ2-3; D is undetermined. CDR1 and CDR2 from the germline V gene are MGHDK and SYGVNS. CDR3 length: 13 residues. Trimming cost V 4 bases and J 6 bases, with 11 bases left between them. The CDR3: CASSGGEADTQYF. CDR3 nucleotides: TGTGCCAGCAGTGGCGGAGAAGCGGATACGCAGTATTTT.

The CDR3 region is CASSDWVGTEAFF. The CDR3 region has the DNA TGTGCCAGCAGCGACTGGGTGGGGACTGAAGCTTTCTTT. The V call is TRBV6-2 or TRBV6-3, the J call TRBJ1-1; D call uncertain. V lost 6 bases to trimming and J lost 5 bases, with 13 bases between them. The CDR3 loop spans 13 amino acids. CDR1 and CDR2 (germline): MNHEY, SVGEGT.

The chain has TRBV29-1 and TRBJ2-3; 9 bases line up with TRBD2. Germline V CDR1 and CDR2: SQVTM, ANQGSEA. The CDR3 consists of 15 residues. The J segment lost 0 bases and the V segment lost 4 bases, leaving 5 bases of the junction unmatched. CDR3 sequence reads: CSVGASGASTDTQYF. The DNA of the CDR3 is TGCAGCGTTGGGGCTAGCGGGGCTAGCACAGATACGCAGTATTTT.

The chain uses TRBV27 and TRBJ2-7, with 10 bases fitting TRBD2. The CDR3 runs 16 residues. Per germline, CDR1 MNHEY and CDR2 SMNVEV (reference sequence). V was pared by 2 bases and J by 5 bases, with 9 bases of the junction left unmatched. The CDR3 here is CASSLLPGTSVHEQYF. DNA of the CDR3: TGTGCCAGCAGTTTACTTCCCGGGACTAGCGTCCACGAGCAGTACTTC.

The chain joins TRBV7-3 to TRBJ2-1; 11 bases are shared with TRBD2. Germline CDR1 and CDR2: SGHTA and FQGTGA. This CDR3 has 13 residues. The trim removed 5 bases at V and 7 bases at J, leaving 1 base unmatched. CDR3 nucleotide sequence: TGTGCCAGCAGCCTAGCGGGAGGTAATGAGCAGTTCTTC. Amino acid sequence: CASSLAGGNEQFF. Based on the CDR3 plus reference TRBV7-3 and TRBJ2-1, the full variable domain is GAGVSQTPSNKVTEKGKYVELRCDPISGHTALYWYRQSLGQGPEFLIYFQGTGAADDSGLPNDRFFAVRPEGSVSTLKIQRTERGDSAVYLCASSLAGGNEQFFGPGTRLTVL.

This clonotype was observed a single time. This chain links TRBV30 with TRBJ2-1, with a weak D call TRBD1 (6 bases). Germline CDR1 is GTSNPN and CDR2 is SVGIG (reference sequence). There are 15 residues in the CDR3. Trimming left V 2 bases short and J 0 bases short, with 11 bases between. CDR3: CAWSNGQLSYNEQFF. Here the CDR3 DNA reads TGTGCCTGGAGTAACGGACAGCTCTCCTACAATGAGCAGTTCTTC.

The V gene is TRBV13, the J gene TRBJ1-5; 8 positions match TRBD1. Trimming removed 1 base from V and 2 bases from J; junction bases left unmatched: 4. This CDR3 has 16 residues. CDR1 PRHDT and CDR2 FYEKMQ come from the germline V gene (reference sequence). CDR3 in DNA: TGTGCCAGCAGCTTAGCGGGACAGGTAGGCAATCAGCCCCAGCATTTT. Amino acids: CASSLAGQVGNQPQHF.

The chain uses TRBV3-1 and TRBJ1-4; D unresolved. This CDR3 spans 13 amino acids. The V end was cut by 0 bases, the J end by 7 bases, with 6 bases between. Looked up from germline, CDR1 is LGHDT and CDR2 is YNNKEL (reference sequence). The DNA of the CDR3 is TGTGCCAGCAGCCAAGATAATGGTGAAAAACTGTTTTTT. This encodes CASSQDNGEKLFF.

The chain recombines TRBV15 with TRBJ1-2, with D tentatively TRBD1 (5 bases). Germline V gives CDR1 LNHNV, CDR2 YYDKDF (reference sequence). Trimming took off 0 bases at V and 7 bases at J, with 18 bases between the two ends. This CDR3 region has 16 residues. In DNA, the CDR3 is TGTGCCACCAGCAGAGATCAGTTGGAGGGGCGAGGTGGCTACACCTTC. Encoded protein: CATSRDQLEGRGGYTF. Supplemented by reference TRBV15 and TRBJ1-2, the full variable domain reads DAMVIQNPRYQVTQFGKPVTLSCSQTLNHNVMYWYQQKSSQAPKLLFHYYDKDFNNEADTPDNFQSRRPNTSFCFLDIRSPGLGDTAMYLCATSRDQLEGRGGYTFGSGTRLTVV.

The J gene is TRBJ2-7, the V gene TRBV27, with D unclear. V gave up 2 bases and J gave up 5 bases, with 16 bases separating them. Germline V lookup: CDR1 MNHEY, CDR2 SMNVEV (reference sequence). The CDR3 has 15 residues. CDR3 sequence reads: CASSLEGSRPHEQYF. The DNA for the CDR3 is TGTGCCAGCAGTTTAGAAGGGTCCCGACCCCACGAGCAGTACTTC.

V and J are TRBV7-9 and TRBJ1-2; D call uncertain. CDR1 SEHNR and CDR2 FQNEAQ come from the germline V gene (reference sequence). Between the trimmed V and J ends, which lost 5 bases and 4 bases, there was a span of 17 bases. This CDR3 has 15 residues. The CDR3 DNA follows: TGTGCCAGCAGCCCTGAAGGCAGAACCTCCTATGGCTACACCTTC. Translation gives CASSPEGRTSYGYTF.

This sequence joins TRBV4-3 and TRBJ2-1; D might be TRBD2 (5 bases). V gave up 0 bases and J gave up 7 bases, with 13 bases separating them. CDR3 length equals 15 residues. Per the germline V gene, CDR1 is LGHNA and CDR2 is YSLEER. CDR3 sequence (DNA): TGCGCCAGCAGCCAAGATGGGAGCCTTGGGAATGAGCAGTTCTTC. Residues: CASSQDGSLGNEQFF.

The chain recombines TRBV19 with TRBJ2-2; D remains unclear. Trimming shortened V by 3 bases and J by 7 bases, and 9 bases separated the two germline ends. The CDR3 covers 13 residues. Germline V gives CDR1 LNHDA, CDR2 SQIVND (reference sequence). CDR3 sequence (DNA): TGTGCCAGTAGTATTGTGACCGGCGGGGAGCTGTTTTTT. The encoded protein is CASSIVTGGELFF.

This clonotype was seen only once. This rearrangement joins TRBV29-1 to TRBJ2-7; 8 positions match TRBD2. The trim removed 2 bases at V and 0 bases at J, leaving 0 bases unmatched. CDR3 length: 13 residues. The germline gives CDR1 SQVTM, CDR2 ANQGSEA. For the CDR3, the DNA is TGCAGCGTTGAAAGCGGGGGCTCCTACGAGCAGTACTTC. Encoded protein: CSVESGGSYEQYF.

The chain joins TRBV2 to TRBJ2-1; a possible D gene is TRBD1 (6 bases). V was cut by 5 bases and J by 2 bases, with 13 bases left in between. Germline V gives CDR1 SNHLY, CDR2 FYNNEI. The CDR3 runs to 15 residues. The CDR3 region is CASSPTGPAYNEQFF. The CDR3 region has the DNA TGTGCCAGCAGTCCAACAGGGCCAGCCTACAATGAGCAGTTCTTC.

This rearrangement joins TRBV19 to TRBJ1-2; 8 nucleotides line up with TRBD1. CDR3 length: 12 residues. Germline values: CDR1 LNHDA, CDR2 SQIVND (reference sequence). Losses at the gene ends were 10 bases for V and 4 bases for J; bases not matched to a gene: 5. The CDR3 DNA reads TGTGCCACCGGACAGGGCGTCTATGGCTACACCTTC. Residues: CATGQGVYGYTF.

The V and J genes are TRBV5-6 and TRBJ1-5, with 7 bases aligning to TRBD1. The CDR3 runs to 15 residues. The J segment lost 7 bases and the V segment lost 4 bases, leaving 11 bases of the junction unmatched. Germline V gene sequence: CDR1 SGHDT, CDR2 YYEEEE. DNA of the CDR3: TGTGCCAGCAGCATAACACAGACAGGGTGGCAGCCCCAGCATTTT. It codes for CASSITQTGWQPQHF.